The 32 T cell receptor beta chains below were found in one sample sequenced in a study of B cell selection in AIRE deficiency (dated by TCRdb to between 2017 and 2020). Receptor libraries were prepared by the immunoSEQ multiplex PCR assay. TCRdb took this table from immuneACCESS and kept in-frame rearrangements with V and J called. Such tables lack part of the clones; where checked against another copy, unresolved V genes explain under half of the gap, and the rest is unexplained. This sample has fewer than 30,000 clones in its table, and approximately 96% of those were observed once. The top ten constitute approximately 0.2% of the sample. Conventional CD4 T cells were sorted as CD4+CD127+ cells. The sample taken for sequencing was conventional CD4+ T cells sorted from PBMCs. All receptors come from a human donor with AIRE deficiency.

The V call is TRBV27, the J call TRBJ1-2; D perhaps matches TRBD1 (6 bases). The length of the CDR3 is 17 residues. Trimming shortened V by 0 bases and J by 6 bases, and 20 bases separated the two germline ends. Germline CDR1 reads MNHEY; CDR2 reads SMNVEV (reference sequence). The CDR3 loop reads CASSLSPPRGFYDGYTF. Here the CDR3 DNA reads TGTGCCAGCAGTTTATCGCCCCCCAGGGGTTTTTATGATGGCTACACCTTC.

The chain couples TRBV4-2 to TRBJ1-2; D is uncertain. Looked up from germline, CDR1 is LGHNA and CDR2 is YNFKEQ. Trimming took off 5 bases at V and 8 bases at J, with 15 bases between the two ends. This CDR3 spans 13 amino acids. In DNA form, the CDR3 reads TGTGCCAGCAGCTTGGGCACCCAGGAGGGCTACACCTTC. Its translation is CASSLGTQEGYTF.

This clone was recorded only once. The V call is TRBV7-2, the J call TRBJ2-7; TRBD1 matches 8 bases. Trimming at V came to 5 bases and at J to 6 bases, leaving 6 bases not matched to a gene. This CDR3 comprises 13 residues. Germline assignment: CDR1 SGHTA and CDR2 FQGNSA. This CDR3 reads CASSPRTGIEQYF. DNA of the CDR3: TGTGCCAGCAGCCCCCGGACAGGGATCGAGCAGTACTTC.

The chain joins TRBV28 to TRBJ2-1, with 12 bases that match TRBD2. Unmatched junction bases numbered 4, after V lost 4 bases and J lost 0 bases. CDR1 and CDR2 from the germline V gene are MDHEN and SYDVKM. CDR3 length equals 17 residues. This chain's CDR3 is CASSSPGLAGSYNEQFF. CDR3 bases: TGTGCCAGCAGTTCTCCGGGACTAGCGGGCTCCTACAATGAGCAGTTCTTC.

The V gene is TRBV10-3, the J gene TRBJ2-3, with TRBD1 identical over 10 bases. V was clipped by 10 bases and J by 1 base; unmatched bases: 14. The CDR3 loop spans 17 amino acids. Germline V gene sequence: CDR1 ENHRY, CDR2 SYGVKD. CDR3 sequence (DNA): TGTGCCACCGTCCGGGACAGGGGAGAGTCCCGCACAGATACGCAGTATTTT. It encodes CATVRDRGESRTDTQYF.

The chain is built from TRBV18 and TRBJ2-1, with a possible D match to TRBD1 (6 bases). V was trimmed by 5 bases and J by 9 bases, leaving 14 bases between them. This CDR3 region has 13 residues. Germline V gene lookup returns CDR1 KGHSH and CDR2 LQKENI. DNA of the CDR3: TGTGCCAGCTCAACAAACAGGGCTGGTGAGCAGTTCTTC. Translation: CASSTNRAGEQFF.

This sequence joins TRBV7-2 and TRBJ2-7; perhaps TRBD1 as D (6 bases). Between the trimmed V and J ends, which lost 1 base and 7 bases, there was a span of 11 bases. This CDR3 region has 13 residues. The germline V gene encodes CDR1 SGHTA and CDR2 FQGNSA. This chain's CDR3 is CASSLEPTGEQYF. The CDR3 nucleotides read TGTGCCAGCAGCTTAGAGCCGACAGGTGAGCAGTACTTC.

This clone was seen once. The chain employs TRBV7-2 and TRBJ2-1, with D possibly TRBD1 on 7 matching bases. Trimming removed 5 bases at V and 0 bases at J, with 17 bases between. Germline loops: CDR1 SGHTA, CDR2 FQGNSA. There are 17 residues in the CDR3. The CDR3 bases are TGTGCCAGCAGCCCAACGACAGGGAGGAGCTCCTACAATGAGCAGTTCTTC. Translating it yields CASSPTTGRSSYNEQFF. The variable domain in full, completed from reference TRBV7-2 and TRBJ2-1, reads GAGVSQSPSNKVTEKGKDVELRCDPISGHTALYWYRQSLGQGLEFLIYFQGNSAPDKSGLPSDRFSAERTGGSVSTLTIQRTQQEDSAVYLCASSPTTGRSSYNEQFFGPGTRLTVL.

The sample holds one count of this clone. The chain uses TRBV7-8 and TRBJ2-3; possibly TRBD2 for D (6 bases). Per germline, CDR1 SGHVS and CDR2 FQNEAQ. CDR3 size: 15 residues. V lost 8 bases and J 2 bases, leaving 17 bases between the germline ends. CDR3 nucleotides: TGTGCCAGCGCGGGTCGGCGGGGCCCCACAGATACGCAGTATTTT. Translated, it gives CASAGRRGPTDTQYF.

The rearrangement links TRBV5-1 to TRBJ2-3; TRBD1 is a possible D gene (6 bases). In germline, CDR1 is SGHRS, CDR2 YFSETQ. There are 13 residues in the CDR3. Trimming took 4 bases from V and 2 from J, leaving 8 bases between them. Here the CDR3 DNA reads TGCGCCAGCAGCCGGGACAACACAGATACGCAGTATTTT. Its protein product is CASSRDNTDTQYF. The whole variable domain, remainder taken from reference TRBV5-1 and TRBJ2-3, is KAGVTQTPRYLIKTRGQQVTLSCSPISGHRSVSWYQQTPGQGLQFLFEYFSETQRNKGNFPGRFSGRQFSNSRSEMNVSTLELGDSALYLCASSRDNTDTQYFGPGTRLTVL.

This chain links TRBV5-6 with TRBJ1-4, with D uncertain. Germline V gene lookup returns CDR1 SGHDT and CDR2 YYEEEE. The CDR3 consists of 16 residues. V lost 5 bases to trimming and J lost 0 bases, with 14 bases between them. Written as DNA, the CDR3 is TGTGCCAGCAGTTACGGTCAGATTCCAACTAATGAAAAACTGTTTTTT. Translation gives CASSYGQIPTNEKLFF.

The chain combines TRBV11-2 with TRBJ2-7; no clear D. The CDR3 length is 15 residues. The germline gives CDR1 SGHAT, CDR2 FQNNGV. V dropped 7 bases and J dropped 1 base, with 17 bases sitting between them. In DNA, the CDR3 is TGTGCCAGCACCTTCGGAACTCGACTGTCCTACGAGCAGTACTTC. This codes for CASTFGTRLSYEQYF.

This chain joins TRBV6-5 and TRBJ2-3, with TRBD2 matching over 9 bases. J gave up 3 bases and V 7 bases, and 8 bases lay outside the gene matches. CDR3 size: 15 residues. Per germline, CDR1 MNHEY and CDR2 SVGAGI. This chain's CDR3 is CASTLSGSQTDTQYF. The CDR3 bases are TGTGCCAGCACCCTTAGCGGGAGTCAGACAGATACGCAGTATTTT.

The chain employs TRBV5-1 and TRBJ2-3, with TRBD2 matching over 14 bases. After removal of 0 bases from V and 4 bases from J, the junction contained 4 bases not matched to a gene. Germline V gene lookup returns CDR1 SGHRS and CDR2 YFSETQ. This CDR3 contains 17 residues. The CDR3 nucleotides read TGCGCCAGCAGCTTGGATTGGGGACTAGCGGGAGCAGATACGCAGTATTTT. This sequence encodes CASSLDWGLAGADTQYF.

The V gene is TRBV19, the J gene TRBJ2-2; D remains unclear. The CDR3 length is 15 residues. Germline V gives CDR1 LNHDA, CDR2 SQIVND (reference sequence). Trimming left V 1 base short and J 7 bases short, with 13 bases between. The CDR3 loop is CASSIVRSRDGELFF. The CDR3 DNA is TGTGCCAGTAGTATAGTACGGAGTCGTGACGGGGAGCTGTTTTTT.

The chain combines TRBV19 with TRBJ1-2, with TRBD1 matching over 9 bases. The V and J ends lost 4 bases and 2 bases, in that order; junction bases with no gene match: 5. The CDR3 has 15 amino acids. Germline lookup yields CDR1 LNHDA and CDR2 SQIVND (reference sequence). The CDR3 reads CASSTRTGANYGYTF. In nucleotides, the CDR3 is TGTGCCAGTAGTACACGGACAGGGGCCAACTATGGCTACACCTTC.

The chain has TRBV28 and TRBJ2-4; a possible D gene is TRBD1 (6 bases). Germline assignment: CDR1 MDHEN and CDR2 SYDVKM. The germline V and J ends were trimmed by 6 bases and 1 base, with 16 bases remaining between them. CDR3 size: 16 residues. CDR3 sequence: CASSQTSDRAKNIQYF. The CDR3 bases are TGTGCCAGCAGCCAAACTTCCGACAGGGCCAAAAACATTCAGTACTTC.

This chain joins TRBV4-2 and TRBJ2-4; 10 bases fit TRBD2. After removal of 2 bases from V and 1 base from J, the junction contained 17 bases not matched to a gene. Per germline, CDR1 LGHNA and CDR2 YNFKEQ. The CDR3 totals 21 residues. The CDR3 protein is CASSQLMGTSGVGLAKNIQYF. The CDR3 DNA follows: TGTGCCAGCAGCCAACTAATGGGAACTAGCGGGGTGGGTTTGGCCAAAAACATTCAGTACTTC.

The chain recombines TRBV7-9 with TRBJ2-7, with a tentative D call TRBD2 (5 bases). Germline CDR1 is SEHNR and CDR2 is FQNEAQ (reference sequence). Trimming took off 7 bases at V and 5 bases at J, with 15 bases between the two ends. The CDR3 has 13 amino acids. The CDR3 sequence: CASTIPGNHEQYF. The CDR3 DNA sequence: TGTGCCAGCACCATCCCGGGGAATCACGAGCAGTACTTC.

This chain links TRBV21-1 with TRBJ2-2; TRBD1 is the table's D call, not checked against the DNA. TRBV21-1 is an annotated pseudogene. The length of the CDR3 is 17 residues. The CDR3 DNA reads TGTGCCAGCAACAATAGGGGACAGGGATCCCACACCGGGGAGCTGTTTTTT. Its translation is CASNNRGQGSHTGELFF.

The J gene is TRBJ2-1, the V gene TRBV4-2, with D tentatively TRBD2 (6 bases). The CDR3 is 13 amino acids. CDR1 and CDR2 from the germline V gene are LGHNA and YNFKEQ. Deletions cut 3 bases from V and 8 bases from J, with 11 bases between. This chain's CDR3 is CASSQAPSDEQFF. CDR3 sequence (DNA): TGTGCCAGCAGCCAGGCCCCTAGCGATGAGCAGTTCTTC.

Notes on this clone: No conserved phenylalanine or tryptophan ends this CDR3, so it is likely a read error. The DNA is omitted, as the CDR3 cannot be located on it reliably, and the CDR3 follows TCRdb's listing. The gene calls are TRBV23-1 and TRBJ1-1. TRBV23-1 belongs to the ORF category, with a function that is uncertain. With termini counted, the CDR3 has 8 amino acids. CDR3 in amino acids: CASSTPTQ.

This clone has just one count. The V gene is TRBV19, the J gene TRBJ2-1, with 7 bases that match TRBD2. This CDR3 has 16 residues. The J segment lost 0 bases and the V segment lost 3 bases, leaving 5 bases of the junction unmatched. Germline values: CDR1 LNHDA, CDR2 SQIVND (reference sequence). CDR3 sequence reads: CASSMGRGPSYNEQFF. CDR3 bases: TGTGCCAGTAGTATGGGGAGGGGCCCCTCCTACAATGAGCAGTTCTTC.

The rearrangement links TRBV2 to TRBJ1-1, with TRBD1 as a possible D gene (5 bases). The germline V and J ends were trimmed by 8 bases and 5 bases, with 12 bases remaining between them. CDR1 SNHLY and CDR2 FYNNEI come from the germline V gene. The CDR3 totals 12 residues. The CDR3 bases are TGTGCCAGCCTTGGGGCAAAGACTGAAGCTTTCTTT. This codes for CASLGAKTEAFF.

This chain joins TRBV27 and TRBJ1-5; D is unresolved. This CDR3 region has 15 residues. Germline loops: CDR1 MNHEY, CDR2 SMNVEV (reference sequence). V lost 4 bases and J lost 2, with 12 bases in between. In nucleotides, the CDR3 is TGTGCCAGCAGTTGGAGGAAGGAGGGCAATCAGCCCCAGCATTTT. This gives the protein CASSWRKEGNQPQHF.

The gene calls are TRBV9 and TRBJ1-2; D is uncertain. V dropped 4 bases and J dropped 8 bases, with 15 bases sitting between them. The CDR3 loop spans 13 amino acids. CDR1 and CDR2 (germline): SGDLS, YYNGEE. The CDR3 here is CASSSEAGRGYTF. CDR3 nucleotide sequence: TGTGCCAGCAGCTCAGAGGCCGGTAGGGGCTACACCTTC.

The chain uses TRBV11-1 and TRBJ1-2; 8 positions agree with TRBD1. Trimming took 2 bases from V and 1 from J; bases not matched to a gene: 3. The CDR3 is 15 amino acids. The germline gives CDR1 SGHAT, CDR2 FQDESV (reference sequence). The CDR3 is CASSLSGGGNYGYTF. The CDR3 DNA reads TGTGCCAGCAGCTTATCAGGGGGCGGTAACTATGGCTACACCTTC.

In nucleotides, the CDR3 is TGTGCCAGCAGCTTGGGGGGGCAGCACTACGAGCAGTACTTC. Encoded protein: CASSLGGQHYEQYF. The J gene is TRBJ2-7, the V gene TRBV5-4; possibly TRBD1 for D (6 bases). V was shortened by 0 bases and J by 3 bases, with 10 bases between the two germline ends. The germline gives CDR1 SGHNT, CDR2 YYREEE (reference sequence). The CDR3 length is 14 residues.

The chain has TRBV6-6 and TRBJ1-1; D is ambiguous. CDR1 is MNHNY and CDR2 is SVGAGI in the germline V gene (reference sequence). This CDR3 is 15 amino acids long. V lost 7 bases to trimming and J lost 0 bases, with 15 bases between them. DNA for the CDR3: TGTGCCAGCAATGTAGGCGCAGCAATGAACACTGAAGCTTTCTTT. Amino acids: CASNVGAAMNTEAFF.

This clone was observed once. The V call is TRBV30, the J call TRBJ2-7, with 10 positions matching TRBD1. The V gene's germline CDR1 is GTSNPN and CDR2 SVGIG (reference sequence). The CDR3 sequence is 14 residues long. The V and J ends lost 2 bases and 7 bases, in that order; junction bases with no gene match: 8. CDR3 amino acids: CAWSKGTGAREQYF. CDR3 nucleotide sequence: TGTGCCTGGAGTAAAGGGACAGGGGCTCGGGAGCAGTACTTC.

The chain recombines TRBV27 with TRBJ2-1; 7 bases are shared with TRBD1. Germline CDR1 and CDR2: MNHEY and SMNVEV (reference sequence). This CDR3 comprises 14 residues. Germline trimming cut 0 bases from V and 14 bases from J; bases unmatched to any gene: 10. CDR3 sequence: CASSLSSRAGGEFF. CDR3 DNA sequence: TGTGCCAGCAGTTTATCTAGTCGGGCAGGGGGAGAGTTCTTC.

The rearrangement joins TRBV10-2 to TRBJ2-7, with D unresolved. The V end lost 8 bases, the J end lost 0 bases, and 11 bases lay between the germline ends. CDR1 is WSHSY and CDR2 is SAAADI in the germline V gene. The CDR3 covers 13 residues. CDR3 region: CASRYSSSYEQYF. In DNA, the CDR3 is TGCGCCAGCCGTTACAGTAGCTCCTACGAGCAGTACTTC.